Below, 19 T cell receptor beta chains from the same sample are listed, as sequenced in a study of control samples from healthy donors and cancer patients. The protocol was immunoSEQ multiplex PCR, while the TCRdb copy is restricted to in-frame clones and leaves out a portion. This table has under 300,000 clones, over 70% appearing once. The sample taken for sequencing was PBMCs. Receptors were obtained from a woman aged 60 to 75 with lung cancer.

The rearrangement uses TRBV5-1 and TRBJ2-1; D ambiguous. CDR3 length equals 16 residues. CDR1 is SGHRS, CDR2 YFSETQ, per germline. The germline V and J ends were trimmed by 0 bases and 9 bases, with 19 bases remaining between them. In DNA form, the CDR3 reads TGCGCCAGCAGCTTGGAAATAGGAAGTGGGCTTTCTGAGCAGTTCTTC. Protein: CASSLEIGSGLSEQFF.

V gene TRBV2 combines with J gene TRBJ2-5, with 9 nucleotides matching TRBD2. Germline V gives CDR1 SNHLY, CDR2 FYNNEI. The CDR3 spans 13 residues. V lost 4 bases to trimming and J lost 4 bases; unmatched junction nucleotides: 1. The CDR3 sequence: CASSGSGGETQYF. The CDR3 DNA is TGTGCCAGCAGTGGTAGCGGGGGAGAGACCCAGTACTTC. Variable domain in full (rest from reference TRBV2 and TRBJ2-5): EPEVTQTPSHQVTQMGQEVILRCVPISNHLYFYWYRQILGQKVEFLVSFYNNEISEKSEIFDDQFSVERPDGSNFTLKIRSTKLEDSAMYFCASSGSGGETQYFGPGTRLLVL.

The V and J genes are TRBV10-3 and TRBJ2-1, with D possibly matching TRBD2 (5 bases). The germline V gene has CDR1 ENHRY and CDR2 SYGVKD. The length of the CDR3 is 17 residues. Trimming took 2 bases from V and 1 from J, leaving 15 bases between them. The CDR3 sequence is CAISERKWRASYNEQFF. The CDR3 region has the DNA TGTGCCATCAGTGAGCGCAAGTGGCGGGCGTCCTACAATGAGCAGTTCTTC.

In its sample, this clone was seen a few times. V is TRBV5-1 and J is TRBJ2-2; D is unclear. This CDR3 is built from 13 residues. Germline V gene sequence: CDR1 SGHRS, CDR2 YFSETQ. Trimming removed 7 bases from V and 5 bases from J, with 12 bases in between. CDR3 sequence: CASGTGETGELFF. The CDR3 DNA is TGCGCCAGCGGAACTGGGGAAACCGGGGAGCTGTTTTTT.

This clone was observed once. CDR3 nucleotide sequence: TGCGCCAGCAGGCCGGGACAGGGAAATTCACCCCTCCACTTT. Translating it yields CASRPGQGNSPLHF. The rearrangement links TRBV5-1 to TRBJ1-6, with 9 positions matching TRBD1. The V gene end was trimmed by 5 bases and the J gene end by 7 bases; junction bases not matched to a gene: 4. CDR1 is SGHRS and CDR2 is YFSETQ in the germline V gene. CDR3 size: 14 residues.

V usage is TRBV9 and J usage is TRBJ2-3; 13 positions agree with TRBD2. The trim removed 3 bases at V and 0 bases at J, leaving 7 bases unmatched. Germline CDR1 and CDR2: SGDLS and YYNGEE. The CDR3 has 18 amino acids. DNA of the CDR3: TGTGCCAGCAGCGGGGGACTAGCGGGAAGTACTAGCACAGATACGCAGTATTTT. Protein sequence: CASSGGLAGSTSTDTQYF. Variable domain in full (rest from reference TRBV9 and TRBJ2-3): DSGVTQTPKHLITATGQRVTLRCSPRSGDLSVYWYQQSLDQGLQFLIQYYNGEERAKGNILERFSAQQFPDLHSELNLSSLELGDSALYFCASSGGLAGSTSTDTQYFGPGTRLTVL.

Here the CDR3 DNA reads TGCGCCAGCAGCCAGGTCTCTAGCGGTCTAGGGAATGAGCAGTTCTTC. This translates into CASSQVSSGLGNEQFF. The V and J genes are TRBV4-1 and TRBJ2-1; 7 nucleotides agree with TRBD2. Germline V CDR1 and CDR2: MGHRA, YSYEKL. J was trimmed by 7 bases and V by 3 bases; bases with no gene match: 12. The CDR3 loop spans 16 amino acids.

The V and J genes are TRBV6-5 and TRBJ1-3; D gene unclear. The germline V gene encodes CDR1 MNHEY and CDR2 SVGAGI. This CDR3 region has 13 residues. Trimming left V 6 bases short and J 0 bases short, with 6 bases between. The CDR3: CASRAYSGNTIYF. The CDR3 bases are TGTGCCAGCAGGGCCTACTCTGGAAACACCATATATTTT.

The chain joins TRBV19 to TRBJ2-4; tentatively, D is TRBD1 or TRBD2 (5 bases each). Germline V gene sequence: CDR1 LNHDA, CDR2 SQIVND (reference sequence). V was pared by 3 bases and J by 6 bases, with 21 bases between. The CDR3 extends over 17 amino acids. DNA of the CDR3: TGTGCCAGTAGTATTCTCTCTGGTTGGGGGAACCCAAACATTCAGTACTTC. Translating it yields CASSILSGWGNPNIQYF.

This chain links TRBV11-2 with TRBJ2-7; D not certain. The CDR3 runs 13 residues. The V end lost 4 bases, the J end lost 0 bases, and 7 bases lay between the germline ends. From germline, CDR1 is SGHAT and CDR2 FQNNGV. CDR3 protein: CASSSIVSYEQYF. Written as DNA, the CDR3 is TGTGCCAGCAGCTCTATTGTCTCCTACGAGCAGTACTTC.

V usage is TRBV28 and J usage is TRBJ1-2, with 10 bases lining up with TRBD1. This CDR3 spans 16 amino acids. Germline V gene lookup returns CDR1 MDHEN and CDR2 SYDVKM. V shed 1 base, J shed 3 bases, and the junction held 5 bases outside the gene matches. The CDR3 DNA is TGTGCCAGCAGTTTATTGGGACAGGGGCTTGACTATGGCTACACCTTC. Encoded protein: CASSLLGQGLDYGYTF.

This clone was found a few times. Other DNA sequences in this specimen translate into the identical CDR3. The rearrangement joins TRBV7-9 to TRBJ1-2; perhaps TRBD1 as D (6 bases). The germline V gene encodes CDR1 SEHNR and CDR2 FQNEAQ (reference sequence). The CDR3 is 18 amino acids. The germline V and J ends were trimmed by 4 bases and 2 bases, with 23 bases remaining between them. As DNA, the CDR3 is TGTGCCAGCAGCTCAACTGGTCGGGGGCTCCGGATGAACTATGGCTACACCTTC. It yields the protein CASSSTGRGLRMNYGYTF.

The V call is TRBV5-1, the J call TRBJ1-4; D is undetermined. CDR1 is SGHRS and CDR2 is YFSETQ in the germline V gene. This CDR3 region has 14 residues. V shed 4 bases and J shed 5 bases, with 12 bases lying between them. DNA for the CDR3: TGCGCCAGCAGCCGAGACGGCGAGAATGAAAAACTGTTTTTT. Amino acids: CASSRDGENEKLFF.

This chain uses TRBV19 with TRBJ2-2; 7 bases align to TRBD1. Germline V gene data show CDR1 as LNHDA and CDR2 as SQIVND (reference sequence). CDR3 length: 12 amino acids. The V segment lost 6 bases and the J segment 7 bases; nucleotides outside the gene matches: 2. The CDR3 loop is CASSTGVGELFF. CDR3 nucleotides: TGTGCCAGTAGCACAGGGGTCGGGGAGCTGTTTTTT.

The DNA of the CDR3 is TGTGCCAGCAGCTTGAGCGGGGGTACTAAAACGGATACGCAGTATTTT. Translated, it gives CASSLSGGTKTDTQYF. The V gene is TRBV11-1, the J gene TRBJ2-3; 8 bases line up with TRBD2. Germline V lookup: CDR1 SGHAT, CDR2 FQDESV (reference sequence). The CDR3 runs to 16 residues. V trimming: 3 bases; J trimming: 6 bases; junction bases outside the gene matches: 11.

The CDR3 reads CASSQGPGGAYEQYF. The CDR3 DNA reads TGTGCCAGCAGCCAAGGGCCCGGGGGGGCTTACGAGCAGTACTTC. The chain combines TRBV3-1 (or the pseudogene TRBV3-2) with TRBJ2-7, with 8 bases fitting TRBD2. After removal of 1 base from V and 4 bases from J, the junction contained 6 bases not matched to a gene. The CDR3 totals 15 residues. CDR1 is LGHDT, CDR2 YNNKEL, per germline (reference sequence).

This clone was seen a single time. The chain recombines TRBV5-5 with TRBJ1-6, with D hard to call. Germline V gives CDR1 SGHKS, CDR2 YYEKEE (reference sequence). V lost 0 bases and J lost 7, with 2 bases in between. CDR3 length: 12 amino acids. Here the CDR3 DNA reads TGTGCCAGCAGCTTGGCCAATTCACCCCTCCACTTT. Amino acids: CASSLANSPLHF.

The CDR3 region has the DNA TGTGCCAGTACCCCTTTTATCACCGGGGAGCTGTTTTTT. It codes for CASTPFITGELFF. This chain connects TRBV19 to TRBJ2-2; unclear D gene. CDR1 and CDR2 (germline): LNHDA, SQIVND (reference sequence). The CDR3 is 13 amino acids. With 7 bases removed from V and 4 bases from J, the gap between germline ends came to 10 bases.

This chain joins TRBV18 and TRBJ2-7; TRBD2 agrees at 15 bases. V lost 6 bases and J lost 3; bases outside the gene matches: 12. This CDR3 has 18 residues. Per the germline V gene, CDR1 is KGHSH and CDR2 is LQKENI. In nucleotides, the CDR3 is TGTGCCAGCTCGGCTAAGAGGACTAGCGGGAGGGAGTTCTACGAGCAGTACTTC. It yields the protein CASSAKRTSGREFYEQYF.